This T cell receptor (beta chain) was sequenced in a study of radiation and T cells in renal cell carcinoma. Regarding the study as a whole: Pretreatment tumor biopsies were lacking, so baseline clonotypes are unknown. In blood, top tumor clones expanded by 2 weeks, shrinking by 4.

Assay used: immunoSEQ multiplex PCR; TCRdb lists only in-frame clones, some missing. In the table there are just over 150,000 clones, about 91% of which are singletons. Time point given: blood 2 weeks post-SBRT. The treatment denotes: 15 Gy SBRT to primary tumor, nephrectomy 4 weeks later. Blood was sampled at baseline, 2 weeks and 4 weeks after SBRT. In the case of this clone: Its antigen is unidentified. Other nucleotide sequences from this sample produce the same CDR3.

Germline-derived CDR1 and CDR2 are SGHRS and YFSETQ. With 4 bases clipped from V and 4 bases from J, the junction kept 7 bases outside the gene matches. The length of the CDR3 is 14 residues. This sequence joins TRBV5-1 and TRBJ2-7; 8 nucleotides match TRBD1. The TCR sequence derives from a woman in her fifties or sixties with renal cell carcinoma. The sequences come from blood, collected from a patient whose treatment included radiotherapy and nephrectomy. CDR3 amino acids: CASSARQGRYEQYF. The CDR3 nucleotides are TGCGCCAGCAGCGCCCGACAGGGGCGGTACGAGCAGTACTTC.